This T cell receptor beta chain was sequenced in a study of cytomegalovirus exposure and HLA in healthy donors. Whole-study results and caveats: As was reported, the classifier diagnosed cytomegalovirus status with high specificity and sensitivity. Subsequent analysis found a tendency for first-cohort TCR clusters to co-occur within the 120 or so validation repertoires. The study recorded 150 to 200 TCR beta chains that were cytomegalovirus-associated.

Comments on this clone: Its antigen is unidentified.

The donors belonged to the roughly 120-subject validation cohort, separate from the approximately 700-subject first cohort. Germline V gene sequence: CDR1 SGHRS, CDR2 YFSETQ. This CDR3 is 15 amino acids long. V dropped 0 bases and J dropped 8 bases, with 17 bases sitting between them. The method was immunoSEQ multiplex PCR; TCRdb's version includes in-frame clones alone and lacks a portion of them. The profile covers over 110,000 clones, with roughly 86% appearing a single time and approximately 8.7% taken by the ten largest. Material: PBMCs. This receptor was identified in a man between 18 and 29 years old in good health and CMV-seropositive. This chain uses TRBV5-1 with TRBJ1-2; the D gene is possibly TRBD1 (5 bases). The CDR3 sequence: CASSLEFGGDSGYTF. The CDR3 DNA reads TGCGCCAGCAGCTTGGAGTTCGGAGGGGACTCAGGCTACACCTTC. Based on the CDR3 plus reference TRBV5-1 and TRBJ1-2, the full variable domain is KAGVTQTPRYLIKTRGQQVTLSCSPISGHRSVSWYQQTPGQGLQFLFEYFSETQRNKGNFPGRFSGRQFSNSRSEMNVSTLELGDSALYLCASSLEFGGDSGYTFGSGTRLTVV.